Below, one T cell receptor beta chain is given with its context. The record originates from a study of blood T cell repertoires in COVID-19. Study in general: T cells, B-cell-depleted T cells, or PBMCs provided the cDNA or gDNA that served as material.

CDR1 MNHNS and CDR2 SASEGT come from the germline V gene. J gave up 2 bases and V 1 base, and 5 bases lay outside the gene matches. The CDR3 has 15 amino acids. Data came from immunoSEQ multiplex PCR; TCRdb stores just in-frame clones and leaves some out. The sample includes some 300,000 clones, around 86% of them seen just once. V and J are TRBV6-1 and TRBJ2-7, with TRBD1 identical over 7 bases. The TCR comes from a man aged 65 to 85 with acute or convalescent COVID-19. Sequencing input: peripheral blood. The CDR3: CASSEEGTEPYEQYF. CDR3 nucleotide sequence: TGTGCCAGCAGTGAAGAGGGGACAGAACCCTACGAGCAGTACTTC.